This T cell receptor (beta chain) was sequenced during a study of T-cell reconstitution after alpha-beta-depleted transplantation in children. A library of TCRbeta sequences, prepared with unique molecular identifiers, was generated. TCRdb recomputed calls from the PCR reads with MiXCR, one row per CDR3 protein. This table holds some 390,000 distinct CDR3 sequences, around 21% found once. V gave up 7 bases and J gave up 8 bases, with 18 bases separating them. This CDR3 is 14 amino acids long. Germline CDR1 reads MNHEY; CDR2 reads SMNVEV (reference sequence). The chain is built from TRBV27 and TRBJ2-1; D possibly corresponds to TRBD1 (6 bases). The receptor was isolated from a human donor who donated a stem cell graft to a child with acute myeloid leukemia. Sequencing used PBMCs from the stem cell graft donor, obtained from the stem cell graft. The CDR3 sequence: CASTTLKQGYEQFF. CDR3 in DNA: TGTGCCAGCACCACTCTAAAACAGGGTTATGAGCAGTTCTTC.